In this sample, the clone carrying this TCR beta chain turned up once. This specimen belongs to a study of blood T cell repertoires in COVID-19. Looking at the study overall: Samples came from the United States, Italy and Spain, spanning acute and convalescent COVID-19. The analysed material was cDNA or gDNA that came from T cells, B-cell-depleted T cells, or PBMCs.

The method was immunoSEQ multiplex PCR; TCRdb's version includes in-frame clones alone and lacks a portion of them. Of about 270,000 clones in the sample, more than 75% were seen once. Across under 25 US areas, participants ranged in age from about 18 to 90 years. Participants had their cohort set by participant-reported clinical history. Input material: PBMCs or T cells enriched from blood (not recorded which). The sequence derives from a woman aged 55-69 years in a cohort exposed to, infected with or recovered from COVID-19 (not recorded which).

The DNA for the CDR3 is TGTGCCAGCAGCTTATGGACGGGACTCTCCTACAATGAGCAGTTCTTC. The encoded protein is CASSLWTGLSYNEQFF. V gene TRBV11-1 combines with J gene TRBJ2-1; D is possibly TRBD2 (6 bases). Germline V lookup: CDR1 SGHAT, CDR2 FQDESV (reference sequence). V lost 2 bases, J lost 0 bases, and 11 bases lay in between. This CDR3 region has 16 residues.